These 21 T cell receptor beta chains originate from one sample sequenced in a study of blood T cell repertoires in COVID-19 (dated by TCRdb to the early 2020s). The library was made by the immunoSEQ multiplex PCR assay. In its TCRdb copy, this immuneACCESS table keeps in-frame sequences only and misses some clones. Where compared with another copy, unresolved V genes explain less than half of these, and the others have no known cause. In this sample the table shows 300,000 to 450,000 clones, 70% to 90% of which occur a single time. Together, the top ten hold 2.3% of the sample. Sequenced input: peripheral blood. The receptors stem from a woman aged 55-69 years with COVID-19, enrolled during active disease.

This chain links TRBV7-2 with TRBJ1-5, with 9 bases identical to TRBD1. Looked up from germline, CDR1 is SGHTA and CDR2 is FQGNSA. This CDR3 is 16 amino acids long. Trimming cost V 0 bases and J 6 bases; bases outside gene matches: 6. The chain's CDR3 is CASSLAGTGSSQPQHF. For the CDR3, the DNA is TGTGCCAGCAGCTTAGCGGGGACAGGGTCAAGTCAGCCCCAGCATTTT.

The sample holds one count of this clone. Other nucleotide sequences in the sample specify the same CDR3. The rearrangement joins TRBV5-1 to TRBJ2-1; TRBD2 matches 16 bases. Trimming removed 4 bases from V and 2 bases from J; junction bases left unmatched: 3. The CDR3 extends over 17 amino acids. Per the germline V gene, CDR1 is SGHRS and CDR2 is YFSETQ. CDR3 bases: TGCGCCAGCAGCCCGGGACTAGCGGGGGGGCCCTACAATGAGCAGTTCTTC. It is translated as CASSPGLAGGPYNEQFF. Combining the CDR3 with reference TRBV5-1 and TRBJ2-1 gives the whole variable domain KAGVTQTPRYLIKTRGQQVTLSCSPISGHRSVSWYQQTPGQGLQFLFEYFSETQRNKGNFPGRFSGRQFSNSRSEMNVSTLELGDSALYLCASSPGLAGGPYNEQFFGPGTRLTVL.

This CDR3 is CASSGERHGDEQFF. The CDR3 DNA is TGTGCCAGCAGTGGAGAAAGACACGGGGATGAGCAGTTCTTC. The chain joins TRBV2 to TRBJ2-1, with a weak D call TRBD2 (5 bases). V lost 4 bases and J 8 bases, leaving 15 bases between the germline ends. Germline V gene sequence: CDR1 SNHLY, CDR2 FYNNEI. The CDR3 consists of 14 residues.

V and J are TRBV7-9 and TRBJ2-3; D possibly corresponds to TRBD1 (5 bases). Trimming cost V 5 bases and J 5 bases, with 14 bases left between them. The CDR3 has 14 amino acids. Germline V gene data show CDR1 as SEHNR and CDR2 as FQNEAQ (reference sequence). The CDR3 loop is CASSPGPGQDTQYF. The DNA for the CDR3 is TGTGCCAGCAGCCCGGGCCCAGGGCAAGATACGCAGTATTTT.

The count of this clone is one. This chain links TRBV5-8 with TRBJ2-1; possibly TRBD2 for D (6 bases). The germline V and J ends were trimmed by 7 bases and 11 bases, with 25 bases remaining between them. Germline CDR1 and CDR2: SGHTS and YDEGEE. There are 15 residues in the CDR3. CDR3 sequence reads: CASGGWPSGAGQQFF. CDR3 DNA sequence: TGTGCCAGCGGGGGATGGCCCTCCGGAGCGGGTCAGCAGTTCTTC.

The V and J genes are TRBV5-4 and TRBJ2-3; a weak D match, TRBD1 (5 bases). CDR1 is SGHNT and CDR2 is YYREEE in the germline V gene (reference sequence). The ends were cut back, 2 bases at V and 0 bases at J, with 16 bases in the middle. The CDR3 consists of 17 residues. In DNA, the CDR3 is TGTGCCAGCAGCTTATCAAGGGGCCGCCCTAGCACAGATACGCAGTATTTT. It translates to CASSLSRGRPSTDTQYF.

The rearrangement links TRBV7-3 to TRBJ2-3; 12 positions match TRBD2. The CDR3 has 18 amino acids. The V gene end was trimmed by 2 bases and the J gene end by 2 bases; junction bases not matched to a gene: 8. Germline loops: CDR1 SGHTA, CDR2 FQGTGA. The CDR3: CASSLQRTSGAYTDTQYF. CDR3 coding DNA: TGTGCCAGCAGCTTACAGCGGACTAGCGGGGCATACACAGATACGCAGTATTTT.

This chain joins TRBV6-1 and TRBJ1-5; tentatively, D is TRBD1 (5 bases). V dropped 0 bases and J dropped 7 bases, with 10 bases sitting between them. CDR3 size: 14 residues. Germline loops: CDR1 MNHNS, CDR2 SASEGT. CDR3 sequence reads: CASSEARRGQPQHF. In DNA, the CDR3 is TGTGCCAGCAGTGAAGCGCGAAGGGGCCAGCCCCAGCATTTT.

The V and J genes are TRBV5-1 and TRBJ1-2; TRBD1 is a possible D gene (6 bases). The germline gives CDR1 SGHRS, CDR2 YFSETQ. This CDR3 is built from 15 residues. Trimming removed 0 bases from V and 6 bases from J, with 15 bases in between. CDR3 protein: CASSLVWQGTDGYTF. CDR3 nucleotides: TGCGCCAGCAGCTTGGTCTGGCAGGGGACGGATGGCTACACCTTC.

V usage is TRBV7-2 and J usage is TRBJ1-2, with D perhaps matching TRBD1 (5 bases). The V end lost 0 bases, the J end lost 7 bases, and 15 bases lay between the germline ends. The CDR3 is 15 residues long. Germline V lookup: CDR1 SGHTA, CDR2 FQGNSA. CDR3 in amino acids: CASSLAQRRGGGYTF. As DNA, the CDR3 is TGTGCCAGCAGCTTAGCCCAACGAAGGGGCGGTGGCTACACCTTC.

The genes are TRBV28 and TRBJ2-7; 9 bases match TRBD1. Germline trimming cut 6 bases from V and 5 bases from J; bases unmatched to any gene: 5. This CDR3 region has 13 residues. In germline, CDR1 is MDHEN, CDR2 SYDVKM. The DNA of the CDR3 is TGTGCCAGCAGAAGGGACAGGGTCGACGAGCAGTACTTC. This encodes CASRRDRVDEQYF.

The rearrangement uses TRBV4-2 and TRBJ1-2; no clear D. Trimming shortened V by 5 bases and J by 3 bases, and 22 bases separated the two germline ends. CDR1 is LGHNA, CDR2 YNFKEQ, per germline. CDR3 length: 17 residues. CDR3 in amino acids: CASSYLEGREDYYGYTF. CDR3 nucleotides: TGTGCCAGCAGCTACTTAGAGGGTCGAGAGGACTACTATGGCTACACCTTC.

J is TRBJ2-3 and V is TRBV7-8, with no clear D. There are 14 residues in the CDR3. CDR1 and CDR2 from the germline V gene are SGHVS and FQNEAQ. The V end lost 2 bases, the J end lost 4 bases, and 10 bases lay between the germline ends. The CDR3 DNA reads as TGTGCCAGCAGCTTATTGCGCGGAGCAGATACGCAGTATTTT. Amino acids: CASSLLRGADTQYF. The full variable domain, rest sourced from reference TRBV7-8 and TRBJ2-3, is GAGVSQSPRYKVAKRGQDVALRCDPISGHVSLFWYQQALGQGPEFLTYFQNEAQLDKSGLPSDRFFAERPEGSVSTLKIQRTQQEDSAVYLCASSLLRGADTQYFGPGTRLTVL.

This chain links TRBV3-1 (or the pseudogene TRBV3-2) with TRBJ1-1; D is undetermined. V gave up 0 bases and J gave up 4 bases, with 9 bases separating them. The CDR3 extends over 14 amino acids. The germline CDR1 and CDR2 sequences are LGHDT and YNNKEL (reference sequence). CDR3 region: CASSQESDSTEAFF. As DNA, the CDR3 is TGTGCCAGCAGCCAAGAATCCGATAGCACTGAAGCTTTCTTT.

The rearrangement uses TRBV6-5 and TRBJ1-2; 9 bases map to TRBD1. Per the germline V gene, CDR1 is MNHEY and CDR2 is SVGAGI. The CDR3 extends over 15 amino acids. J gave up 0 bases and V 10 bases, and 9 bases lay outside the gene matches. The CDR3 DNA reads TGTGCCAATTCTGGACAGGGGCCCCCTAACTATGGCTACACCTTC. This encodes CANSGQGPPNYGYTF.

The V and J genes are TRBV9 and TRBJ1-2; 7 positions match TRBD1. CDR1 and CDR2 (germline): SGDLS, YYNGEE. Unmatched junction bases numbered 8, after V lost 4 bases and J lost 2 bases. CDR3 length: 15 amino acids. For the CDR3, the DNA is TGTGCCAGCAGCTCCCCTGGCAGGGGGAACTATGGCTACACCTTC. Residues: CASSSPGRGNYGYTF.

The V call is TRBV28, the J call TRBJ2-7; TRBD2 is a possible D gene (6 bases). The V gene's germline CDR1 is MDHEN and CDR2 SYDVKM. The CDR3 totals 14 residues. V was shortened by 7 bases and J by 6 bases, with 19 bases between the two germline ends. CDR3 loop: CASTAYGSSLEQYF. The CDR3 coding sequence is TGTGCCAGCACCGCGTACGGGAGCAGCCTCGAGCAGTACTTC.

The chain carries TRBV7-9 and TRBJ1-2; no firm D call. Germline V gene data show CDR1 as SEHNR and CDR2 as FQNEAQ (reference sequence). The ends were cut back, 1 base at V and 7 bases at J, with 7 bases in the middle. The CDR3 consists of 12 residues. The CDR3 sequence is CASSLDIRGYTF. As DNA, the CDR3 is TGTGCCAGCAGCTTAGACATCCGTGGCTACACCTTC.

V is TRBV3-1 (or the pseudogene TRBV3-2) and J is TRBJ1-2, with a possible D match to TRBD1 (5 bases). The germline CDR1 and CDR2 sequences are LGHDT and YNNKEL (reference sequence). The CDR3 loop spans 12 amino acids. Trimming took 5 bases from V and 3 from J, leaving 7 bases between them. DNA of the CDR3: TGTGCCAGCAGCGGGGGGGACTATGGCTACACCTTC. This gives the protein CASSGGDYGYTF.

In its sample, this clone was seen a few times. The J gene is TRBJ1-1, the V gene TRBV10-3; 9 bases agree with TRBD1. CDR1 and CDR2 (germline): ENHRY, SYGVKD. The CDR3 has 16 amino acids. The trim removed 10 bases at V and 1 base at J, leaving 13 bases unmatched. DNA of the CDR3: TGTGCCACTTCCAAACAGGGGGCACGGACGAACACTGAAGCTTTCTTT. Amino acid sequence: CATSKQGARTNTEAFF.

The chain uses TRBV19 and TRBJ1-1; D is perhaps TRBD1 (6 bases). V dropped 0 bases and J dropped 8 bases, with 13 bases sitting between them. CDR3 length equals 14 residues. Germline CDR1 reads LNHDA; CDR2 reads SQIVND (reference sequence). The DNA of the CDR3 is TGTGCCAGTAGTATAGATACGACAGGCATGGAAGCTTTCTTT. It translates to CASSIDTTGMEAFF.